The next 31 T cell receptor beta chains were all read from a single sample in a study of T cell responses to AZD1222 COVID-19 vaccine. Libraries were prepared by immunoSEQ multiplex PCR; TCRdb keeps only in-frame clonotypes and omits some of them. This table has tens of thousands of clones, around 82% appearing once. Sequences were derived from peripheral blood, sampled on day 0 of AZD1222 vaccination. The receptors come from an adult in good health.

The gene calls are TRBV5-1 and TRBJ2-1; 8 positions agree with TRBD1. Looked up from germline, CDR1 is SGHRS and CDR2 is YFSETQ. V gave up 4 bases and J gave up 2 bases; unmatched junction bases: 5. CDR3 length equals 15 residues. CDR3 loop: CASSVGQVTYNEQFF. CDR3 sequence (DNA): TGCGCCAGCAGCGTGGGACAGGTCACCTACAATGAGCAGTTCTTC.

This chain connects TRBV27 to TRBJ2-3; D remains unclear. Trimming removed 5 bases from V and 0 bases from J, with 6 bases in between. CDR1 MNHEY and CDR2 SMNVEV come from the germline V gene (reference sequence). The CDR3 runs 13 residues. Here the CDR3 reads CASSQPSTDTQYF. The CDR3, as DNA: TGTGCCAGCAGTCAACCTAGCACAGATACGCAGTATTTT.

CDR3: CASSLNRNSPLHF. In DNA, the CDR3 is TGTGCCAGCAGCCTCAATAGGAATTCACCCCTCCACTTT. J is TRBJ1-6 and V is TRBV12-3 or TRBV12-4; D gene uncertain. This CDR3 region has 13 residues. Trimming removed 6 bases from V and 7 bases from J, with 10 bases in between.

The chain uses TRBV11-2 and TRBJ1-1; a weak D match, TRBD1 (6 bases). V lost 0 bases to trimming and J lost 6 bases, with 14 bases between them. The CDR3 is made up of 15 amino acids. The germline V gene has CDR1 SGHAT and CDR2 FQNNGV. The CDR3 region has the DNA TGTGCCAGCAGCTTAGACCCAGGGGCAGTCGCTGAAGCTTTCTTT. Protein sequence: CASSLDPGAVAEAFF.

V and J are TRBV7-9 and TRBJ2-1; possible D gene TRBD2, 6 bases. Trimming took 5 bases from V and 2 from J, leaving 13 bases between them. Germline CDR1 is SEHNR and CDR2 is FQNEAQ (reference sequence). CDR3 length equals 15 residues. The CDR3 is CASSGGALTYNEQFF. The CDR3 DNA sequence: TGTGCCAGCAGCGGCGGGGCCTTAACCTACAATGAGCAGTTCTTC.

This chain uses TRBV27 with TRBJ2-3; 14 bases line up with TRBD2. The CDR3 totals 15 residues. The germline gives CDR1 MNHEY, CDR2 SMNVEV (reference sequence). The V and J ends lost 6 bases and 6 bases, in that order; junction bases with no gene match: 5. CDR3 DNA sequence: TGTGCCAGCAGGTCCTGGACTAGCGGGGGGGATACGCAGTATTTT. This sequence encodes CASRSWTSGGDTQYF.

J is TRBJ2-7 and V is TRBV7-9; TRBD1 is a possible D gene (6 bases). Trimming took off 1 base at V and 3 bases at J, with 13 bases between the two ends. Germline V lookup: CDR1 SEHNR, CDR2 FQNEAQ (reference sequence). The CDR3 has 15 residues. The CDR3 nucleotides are TGTGCCAGCAGCTTAGTAGGGGACACCCTCTACGAGCAGTACTTC. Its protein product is CASSLVGDTLYEQYF.

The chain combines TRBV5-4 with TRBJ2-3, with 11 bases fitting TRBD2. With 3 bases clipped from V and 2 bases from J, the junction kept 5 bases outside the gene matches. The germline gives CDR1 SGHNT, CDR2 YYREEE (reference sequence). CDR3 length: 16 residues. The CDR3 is CASSSLTSGVTDTQYF. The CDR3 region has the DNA TGTGCCAGCAGCTCTCTGACTAGCGGGGTCACAGATACGCAGTATTTT.

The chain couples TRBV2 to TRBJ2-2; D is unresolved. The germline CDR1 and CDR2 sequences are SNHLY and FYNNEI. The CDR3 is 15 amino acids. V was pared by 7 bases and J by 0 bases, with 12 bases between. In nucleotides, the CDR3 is TGTGCCAGCACCACGGGCCCCACGAACACCGGGGAGCTGTTTTTT. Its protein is CASTTGPTNTGELFF.

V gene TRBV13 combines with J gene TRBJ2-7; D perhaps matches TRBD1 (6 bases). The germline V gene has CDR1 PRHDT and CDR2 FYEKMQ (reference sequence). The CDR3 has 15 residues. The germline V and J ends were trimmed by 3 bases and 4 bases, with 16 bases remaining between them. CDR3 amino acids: CASSFLSDRLYEQYF. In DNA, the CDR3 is TGTGCCAGCAGCTTTCTCTCAGACAGGCTGTACGAGCAGTACTTC. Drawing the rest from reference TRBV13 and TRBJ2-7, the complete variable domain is AAGVIQSPRHLIKEKRETATLKCYPIPRHDTVYWYQQGPGQDPQFLISFYEKMQSDKGSIPDRFSAQQFSDYHSELNMSSLELGDSALYFCASSFLSDRLYEQYFGPGTRLTVT.

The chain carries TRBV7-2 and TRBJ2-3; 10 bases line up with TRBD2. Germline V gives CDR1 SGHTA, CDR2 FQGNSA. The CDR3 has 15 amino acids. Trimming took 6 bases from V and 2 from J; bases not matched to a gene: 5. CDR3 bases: TGTGCCAGCAGTCTAGCGGGGGAGACCACAGATACGCAGTATTTT. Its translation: CASSLAGETTDTQYF.

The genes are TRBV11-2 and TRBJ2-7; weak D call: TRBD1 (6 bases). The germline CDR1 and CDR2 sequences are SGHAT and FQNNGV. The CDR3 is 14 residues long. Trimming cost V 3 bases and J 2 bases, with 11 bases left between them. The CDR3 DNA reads TGTGCCAGCAGCTTCGCGCAGGGGCCCTACGAGCAGTACTTC. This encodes CASSFAQGPYEQYF.

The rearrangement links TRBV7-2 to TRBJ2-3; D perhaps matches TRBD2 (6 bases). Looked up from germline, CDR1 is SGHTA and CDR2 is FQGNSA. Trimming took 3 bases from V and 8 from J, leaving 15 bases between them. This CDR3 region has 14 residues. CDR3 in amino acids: CASSFGGVPRTQYF. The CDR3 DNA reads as TGTGCCAGCAGCTTCGGAGGGGTTCCCCGTACGCAGTATTTT.

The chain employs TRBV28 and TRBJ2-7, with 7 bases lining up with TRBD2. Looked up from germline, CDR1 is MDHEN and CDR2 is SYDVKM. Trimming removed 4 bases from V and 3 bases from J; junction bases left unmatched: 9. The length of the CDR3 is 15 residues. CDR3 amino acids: CASSSPRTSYYEQYF. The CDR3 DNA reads TGTGCCAGCAGTTCCCCCCGGACTAGTTACTACGAGCAGTACTTC. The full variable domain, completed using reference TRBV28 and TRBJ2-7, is DVKVTQSSRYLVKRTGEKVFLECVQDMDHENMFWYRQDPGLGLRLIYFSYDVKMKEKGDIPEGYSVSREKKERFSLILESASTNQTSMYLCASSSPRTSYYEQYFGPGTRLTVT.

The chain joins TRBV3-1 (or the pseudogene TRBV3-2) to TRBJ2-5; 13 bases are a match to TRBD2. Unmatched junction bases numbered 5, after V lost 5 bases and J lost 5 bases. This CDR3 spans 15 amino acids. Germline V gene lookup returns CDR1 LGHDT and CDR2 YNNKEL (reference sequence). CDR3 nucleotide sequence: TGTGCCAGCAGCGATGGGACTAGCGGGGTTGAGACCCAGTACTTC. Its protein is CASSDGTSGVETQYF.

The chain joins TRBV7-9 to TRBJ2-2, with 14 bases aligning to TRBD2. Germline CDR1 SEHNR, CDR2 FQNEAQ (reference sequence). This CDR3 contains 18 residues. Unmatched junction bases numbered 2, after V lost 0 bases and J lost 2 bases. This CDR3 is CASSLAGLAGANTGELFF. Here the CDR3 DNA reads TGTGCCAGCAGCTTAGCGGGACTAGCGGGGGCCAACACCGGGGAGCTGTTTTTT.

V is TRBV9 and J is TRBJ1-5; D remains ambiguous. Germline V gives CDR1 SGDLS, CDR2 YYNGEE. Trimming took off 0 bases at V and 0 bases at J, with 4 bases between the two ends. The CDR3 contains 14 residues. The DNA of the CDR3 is TGTGCCAGCAGCGTAGGGCCTAGCAATCAGCCCCAGCATTTT. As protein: CASSVGPSNQPQHF. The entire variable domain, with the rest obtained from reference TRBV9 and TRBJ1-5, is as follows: DSGVTQTPKHLITATGQRVTLRCSPRSGDLSVYWYQQSLDQGLQFLIQYYNGEERAKGNILERFSAQQFPDLHSELNLSSLELGDSALYFCASSVGPSNQPQHFGDGTRLSIL.

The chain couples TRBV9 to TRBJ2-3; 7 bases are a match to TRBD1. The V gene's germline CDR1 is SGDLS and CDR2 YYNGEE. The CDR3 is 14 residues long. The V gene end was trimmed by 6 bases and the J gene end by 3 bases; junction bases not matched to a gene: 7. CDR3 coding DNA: TGTGCCAGCACCTTGACAGGGTCTACAGATACGCAGTATTTT. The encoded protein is CASTLTGSTDTQYF.

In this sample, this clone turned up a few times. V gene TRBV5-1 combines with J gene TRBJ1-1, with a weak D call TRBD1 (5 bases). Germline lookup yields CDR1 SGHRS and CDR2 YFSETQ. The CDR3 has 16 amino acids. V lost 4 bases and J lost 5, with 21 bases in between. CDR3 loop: CASSPGNTGWGTEAFF. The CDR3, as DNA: TGCGCCAGCAGCCCGGGCAATACAGGATGGGGGACTGAAGCTTTCTTT.

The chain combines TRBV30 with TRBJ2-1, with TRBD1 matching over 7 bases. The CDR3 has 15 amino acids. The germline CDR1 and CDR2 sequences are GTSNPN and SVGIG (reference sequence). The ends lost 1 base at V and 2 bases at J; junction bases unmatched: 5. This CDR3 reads CAWSGGQWTYNEQFF. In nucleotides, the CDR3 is TGTGCCTGGAGTGGGGGACAGTGGACCTACAATGAGCAGTTCTTC. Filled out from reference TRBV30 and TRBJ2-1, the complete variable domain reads SQTIHQWPATLVQPVGSPLSLECTVEGTSNPNLYWYRQAAGRGLQLLFYSVGIGQISSEVPQNLSASRPQDRQFILSSKKLLLSDSGFYLCAWSGGQWTYNEQFFGPGTRLTVL.

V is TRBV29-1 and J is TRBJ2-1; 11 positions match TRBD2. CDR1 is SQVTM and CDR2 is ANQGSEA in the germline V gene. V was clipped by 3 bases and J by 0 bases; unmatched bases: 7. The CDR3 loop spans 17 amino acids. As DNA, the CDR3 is TGCAGCGTTGACGGACTAGCGGGCCTCAGCTCCTACAATGAGCAGTTCTTC. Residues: CSVDGLAGLSSYNEQFF.

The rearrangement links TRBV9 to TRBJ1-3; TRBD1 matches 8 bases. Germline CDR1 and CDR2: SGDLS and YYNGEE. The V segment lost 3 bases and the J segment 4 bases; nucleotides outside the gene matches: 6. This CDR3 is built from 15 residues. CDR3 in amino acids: CASSARRGLGNTIYF. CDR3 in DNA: TGTGCCAGCAGCGCCCGCAGGGGGCTCGGAAACACCATATATTTT.

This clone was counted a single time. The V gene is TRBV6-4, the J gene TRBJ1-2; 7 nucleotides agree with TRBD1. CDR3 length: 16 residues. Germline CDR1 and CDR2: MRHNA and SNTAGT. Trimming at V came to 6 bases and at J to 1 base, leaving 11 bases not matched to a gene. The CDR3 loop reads CASRPRDRAYNYGYTF. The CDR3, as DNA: TGTGCCAGCAGACCTAGAGACAGGGCCTATAACTATGGCTACACCTTC.

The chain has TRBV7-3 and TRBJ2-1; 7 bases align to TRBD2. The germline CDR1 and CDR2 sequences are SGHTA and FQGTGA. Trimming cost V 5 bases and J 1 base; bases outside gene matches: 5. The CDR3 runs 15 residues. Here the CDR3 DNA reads TGTGCCAGCAGCCTGACTAGCTTTTCCTACAATGAGCAGTTCTTC. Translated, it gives CASSLTSFSYNEQFF.

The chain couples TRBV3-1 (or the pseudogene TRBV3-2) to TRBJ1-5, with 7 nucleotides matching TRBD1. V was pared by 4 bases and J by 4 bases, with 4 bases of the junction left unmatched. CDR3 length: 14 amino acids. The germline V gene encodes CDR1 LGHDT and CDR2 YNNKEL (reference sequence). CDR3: CASSRTGKNQPQHF. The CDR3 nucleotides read TGTGCCAGCAGCCGGACAGGAAAAAATCAGCCCCAGCATTTT.

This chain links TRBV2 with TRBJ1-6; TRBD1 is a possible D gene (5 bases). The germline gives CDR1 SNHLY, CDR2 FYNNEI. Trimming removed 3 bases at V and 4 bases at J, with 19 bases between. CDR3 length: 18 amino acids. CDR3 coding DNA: TGTGCCAGCAGTGAGAGCCTTATCGGGCAGGGTTATAATTCACCCCTCCACTTT. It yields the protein CASSESLIGQGYNSPLHF.

In nucleotides, the CDR3 is TGTGCCAGCAGCTCACCTAAGAGGGGGCTGATCGCCTACGAGCAGTACTTC. Encoded protein: CASSSPKRGLIAYEQYF. J is TRBJ2-7 and V is TRBV7-9, with 7 bases fitting TRBD1. The CDR3 covers 17 residues. Germline V gene lookup returns CDR1 SEHNR and CDR2 FQNEAQ (reference sequence). The trim removed 4 bases at V and 2 bases at J, leaving 14 bases unmatched. Variable domain in full (rest from reference TRBV7-9 and TRBJ2-7): DTGVSQNPRHKITKRGQNVTFRCDPISEHNRLYWYRQTLGQGPEFLTYFQNEAQLEKSRLLSDRFSAERPKGSFSTLEIQRTEQGDSAMYLCASSSPKRGLIAYEQYFGPGTRLTVT.

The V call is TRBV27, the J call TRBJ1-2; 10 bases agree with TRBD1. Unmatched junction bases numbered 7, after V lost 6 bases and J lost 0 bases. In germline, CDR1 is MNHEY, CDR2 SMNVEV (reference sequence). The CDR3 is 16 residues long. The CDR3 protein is CASRPGQGLPNYGYTF. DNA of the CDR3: TGTGCCAGCAGGCCGGGACAGGGGCTCCCTAACTATGGCTACACCTTC.

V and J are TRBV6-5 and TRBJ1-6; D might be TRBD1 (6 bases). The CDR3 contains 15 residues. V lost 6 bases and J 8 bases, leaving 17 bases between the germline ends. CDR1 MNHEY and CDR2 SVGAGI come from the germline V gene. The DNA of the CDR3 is TGTGCCAGCAGCTCACAGGGTTCAGGGTATTCACCCCTCCACTTT. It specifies CASSSQGSGYSPLHF.

Written as DNA, the CDR3 is TGTGCCAGCAGCCTACCCGGACCTTCCTACGAGCAGTACTTC. Translated, it gives CASSLPGPSYEQYF. This chain connects TRBV4-2 to TRBJ2-7; no reliable D call. The germline V and J ends were trimmed by 4 bases and 1 base, with 11 bases remaining between them. The germline CDR1 and CDR2 sequences are LGHNA and YNFKEQ. This CDR3 comprises 14 residues.

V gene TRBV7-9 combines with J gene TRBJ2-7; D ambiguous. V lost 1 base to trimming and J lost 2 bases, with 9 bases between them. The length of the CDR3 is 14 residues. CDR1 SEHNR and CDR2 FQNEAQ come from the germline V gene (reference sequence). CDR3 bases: TGTGCCAGCAGCTTAGTTGGCAGAGCCTACGAGCAGTACTTC. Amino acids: CASSLVGRAYEQYF.